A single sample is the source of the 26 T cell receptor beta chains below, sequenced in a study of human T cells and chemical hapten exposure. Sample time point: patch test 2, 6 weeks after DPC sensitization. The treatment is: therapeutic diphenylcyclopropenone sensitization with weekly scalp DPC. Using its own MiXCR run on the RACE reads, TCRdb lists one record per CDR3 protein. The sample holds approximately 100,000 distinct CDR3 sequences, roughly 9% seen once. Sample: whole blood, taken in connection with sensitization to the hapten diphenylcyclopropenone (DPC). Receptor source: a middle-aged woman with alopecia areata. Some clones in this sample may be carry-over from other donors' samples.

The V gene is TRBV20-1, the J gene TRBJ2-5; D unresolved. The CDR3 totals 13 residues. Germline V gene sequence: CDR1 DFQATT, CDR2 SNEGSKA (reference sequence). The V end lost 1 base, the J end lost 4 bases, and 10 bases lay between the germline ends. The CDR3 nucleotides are TGCAGTGCTAGAGGCCCGGATGGAGAGACCCAGTACTTC. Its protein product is CSARGPDGETQYF.

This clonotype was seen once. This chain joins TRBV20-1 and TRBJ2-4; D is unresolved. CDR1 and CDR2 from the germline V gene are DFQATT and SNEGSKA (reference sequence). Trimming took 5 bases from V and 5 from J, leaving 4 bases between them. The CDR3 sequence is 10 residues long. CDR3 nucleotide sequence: TGCAGTGCTGGGGAAAACATTCAGTACTTC. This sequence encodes CSAGENIQYF.

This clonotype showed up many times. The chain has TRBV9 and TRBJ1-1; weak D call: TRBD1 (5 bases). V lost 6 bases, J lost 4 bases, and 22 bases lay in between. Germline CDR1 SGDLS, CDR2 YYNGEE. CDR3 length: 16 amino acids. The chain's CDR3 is CASTPGGGLGGTEAFF. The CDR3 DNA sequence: TGTGCCAGCACCCCTGGGGGAGGGCTGGGTGGCACTGAAGCTTTCTTT.

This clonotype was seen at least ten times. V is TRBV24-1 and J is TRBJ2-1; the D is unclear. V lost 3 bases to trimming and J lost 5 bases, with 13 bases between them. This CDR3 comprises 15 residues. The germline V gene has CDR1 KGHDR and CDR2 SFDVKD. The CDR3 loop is CATSDPVQDDNEQFF. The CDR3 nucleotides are TGTGCCACCAGTGATCCAGTACAAGACGACAATGAGCAGTTCTTC.

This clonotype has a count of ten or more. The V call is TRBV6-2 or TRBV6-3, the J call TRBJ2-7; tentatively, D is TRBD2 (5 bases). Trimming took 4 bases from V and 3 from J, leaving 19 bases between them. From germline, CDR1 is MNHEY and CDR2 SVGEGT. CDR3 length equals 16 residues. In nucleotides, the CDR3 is TGTGCCAGCAGTTTCCCACGAGGGAGCCCCCACTACGAGCAGTACTTC. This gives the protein CASSFPRGSPHYEQYF.

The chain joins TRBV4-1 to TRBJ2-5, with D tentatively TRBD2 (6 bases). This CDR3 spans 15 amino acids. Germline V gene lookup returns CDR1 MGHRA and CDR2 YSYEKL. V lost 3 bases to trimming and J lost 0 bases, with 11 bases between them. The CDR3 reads CASSHQTSYQETQYF. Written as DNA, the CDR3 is TGCGCCAGCAGCCATCAGACTAGTTACCAAGAGACCCAGTACTTC.

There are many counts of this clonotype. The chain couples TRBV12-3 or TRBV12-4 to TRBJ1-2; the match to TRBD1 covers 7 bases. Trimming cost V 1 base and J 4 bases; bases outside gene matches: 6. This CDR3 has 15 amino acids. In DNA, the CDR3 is TGTGCCAGCAGTTTAGGACAGGGAGGAAGCTATGGCTACACCTTC. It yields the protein CASSLGQGGSYGYTF.

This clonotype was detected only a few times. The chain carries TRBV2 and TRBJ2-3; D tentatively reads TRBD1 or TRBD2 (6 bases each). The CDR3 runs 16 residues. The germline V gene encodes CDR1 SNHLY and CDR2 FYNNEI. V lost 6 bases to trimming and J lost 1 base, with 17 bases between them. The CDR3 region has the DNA TGTGCCAGCAGGTTCTTCGGGGGCACGGGCACAGATACGCAGTATTTT. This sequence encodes CASRFFGGTGTDTQYF. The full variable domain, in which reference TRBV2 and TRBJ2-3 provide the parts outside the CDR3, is EPEVTQTPSHQVTQMGQEVILRCVPISNHLYFYWYRQILGQKVEFLVSFYNNEISEKSEIFDDQFSVERPDGSNFTLKIRSTKLEDSAMYFCASRFFGGTGTDTQYFGPGTRLTVL.

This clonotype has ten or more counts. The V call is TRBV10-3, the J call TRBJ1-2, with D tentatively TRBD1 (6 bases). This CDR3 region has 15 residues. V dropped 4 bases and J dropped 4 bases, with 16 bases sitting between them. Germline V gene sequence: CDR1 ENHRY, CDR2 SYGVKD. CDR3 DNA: TGTGCCATCAGTGTACCGGGGGCGGTCACCTATGGCTACACCTTC. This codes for CAISVPGAVTYGYTF.

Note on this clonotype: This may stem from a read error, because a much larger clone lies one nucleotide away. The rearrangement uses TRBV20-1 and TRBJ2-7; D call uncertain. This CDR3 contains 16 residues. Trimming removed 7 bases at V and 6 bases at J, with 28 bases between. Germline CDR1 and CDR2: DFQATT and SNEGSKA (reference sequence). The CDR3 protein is CSDGDKWPRRPSEQYF. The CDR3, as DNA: TGCAGTGACGGAGACAAATGGCCTCGGCGACCGTCCGAGCAGTACTTC.

The CDR3 here is CASSRPGQGRNEQFF. The DNA for the CDR3 is TGTGCCAGCAGCCGCCCGGGACAGGGAAGAAATGAGCAGTTCTTC. This chain connects TRBV6-5 to TRBJ2-1; 9 nucleotides match TRBD1. The CDR3 loop spans 15 amino acids. CDR1 is MNHEY, CDR2 SVGAGI, per germline. V was pared by 6 bases and J by 7 bases, with 10 bases of the junction left unmatched.

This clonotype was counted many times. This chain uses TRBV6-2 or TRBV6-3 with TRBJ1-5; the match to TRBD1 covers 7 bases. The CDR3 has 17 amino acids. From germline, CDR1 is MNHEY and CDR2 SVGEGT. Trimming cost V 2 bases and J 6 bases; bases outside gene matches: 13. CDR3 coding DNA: TGTGCCAGCAGTTACCAGGCAGGGGGTTCGGGACGTCAGCCCCAGCATTTT. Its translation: CASSYQAGGSGRQPQHF.

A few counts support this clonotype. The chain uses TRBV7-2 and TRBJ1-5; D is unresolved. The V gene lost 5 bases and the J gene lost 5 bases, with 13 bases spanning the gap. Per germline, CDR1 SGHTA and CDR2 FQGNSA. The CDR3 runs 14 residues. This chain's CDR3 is CASSRGESYQPQHF. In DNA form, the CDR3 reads TGTGCCAGCAGCCGCGGAGAGTCTTATCAGCCCCAGCATTTT.

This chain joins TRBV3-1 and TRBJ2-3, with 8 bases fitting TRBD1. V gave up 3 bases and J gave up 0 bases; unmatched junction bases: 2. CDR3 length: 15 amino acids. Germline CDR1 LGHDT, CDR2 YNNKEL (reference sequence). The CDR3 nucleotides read TGTGCCAGCAGCCACGGACAGGGCAGCACAGATACGCAGTATTTT. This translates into CASSHGQGSTDTQYF.

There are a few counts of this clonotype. Here the CDR3 reads CASSQDPGQSNEKLFF. Here the CDR3 DNA reads TGCGCCAGCAGCCAAGACCCGGGACAGTCTAATGAAAAACTGTTTTTT. V usage is TRBV4-1 and J usage is TRBJ1-4; 7 nucleotides align to TRBD1. CDR1 is MGHRA, CDR2 YSYEKL, per germline. The CDR3 contains 16 residues. V lost 0 bases to trimming and J lost 3 bases; unmatched junction nucleotides: 4.

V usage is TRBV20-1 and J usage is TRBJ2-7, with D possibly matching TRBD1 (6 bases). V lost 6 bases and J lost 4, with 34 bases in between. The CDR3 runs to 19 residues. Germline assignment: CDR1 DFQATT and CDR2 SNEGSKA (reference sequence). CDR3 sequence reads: CSASPSVNRVLTLDYEQYF. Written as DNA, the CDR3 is TGCAGTGCATCGCCCTCAGTGAACAGGGTCCTCACCCTCGATTACGAGCAGTACTTC.

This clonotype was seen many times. CDR3 loop: CASSLLAGSSPLHF. The CDR3 nucleotides read TGTGCCAGCAGTTTACTGGCAGGGTCTTCACCCCTCCACTTT. The chain joins TRBV27 to TRBJ1-6; tentatively, D is TRBD1 (5 bases). Trimming stripped 2 bases from V and 9 bases from J, with 11 bases between. From germline, CDR1 is MNHEY and CDR2 SMNVEV (reference sequence). CDR3 length: 14 amino acids.

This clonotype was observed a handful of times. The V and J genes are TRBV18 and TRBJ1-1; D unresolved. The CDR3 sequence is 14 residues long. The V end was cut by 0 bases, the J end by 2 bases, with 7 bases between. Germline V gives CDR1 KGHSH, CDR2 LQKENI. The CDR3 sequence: CASSPPAGNTEAFF. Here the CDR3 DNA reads TGTGCCAGCTCACCACCGGCCGGCAACACTGAAGCTTTCTTT.

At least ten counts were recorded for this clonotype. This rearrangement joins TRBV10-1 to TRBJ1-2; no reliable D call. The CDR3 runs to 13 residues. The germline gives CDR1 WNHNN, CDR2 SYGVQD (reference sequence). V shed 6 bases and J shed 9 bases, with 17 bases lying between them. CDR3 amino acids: CASSTVTGLSYTF. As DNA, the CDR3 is TGCGCCAGCAGCACCGTAACTGGGCTTAGCTACACCTTC.

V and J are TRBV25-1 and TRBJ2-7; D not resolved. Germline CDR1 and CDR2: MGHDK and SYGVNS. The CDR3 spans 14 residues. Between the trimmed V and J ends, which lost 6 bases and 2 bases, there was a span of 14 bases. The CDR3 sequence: CASSSPGDAYEQYF. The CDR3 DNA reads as TGTGCCAGCAGCTCTCCAGGTGATGCCTACGAGCAGTACTTC.

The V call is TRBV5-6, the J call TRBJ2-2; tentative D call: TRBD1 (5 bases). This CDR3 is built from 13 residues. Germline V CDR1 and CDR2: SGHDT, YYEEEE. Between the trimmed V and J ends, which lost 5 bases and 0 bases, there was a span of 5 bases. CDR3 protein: CASRGPNTGELFF. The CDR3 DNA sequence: TGTGCCAGCAGGGGGCCGAACACCGGGGAGCTGTTTTTT.

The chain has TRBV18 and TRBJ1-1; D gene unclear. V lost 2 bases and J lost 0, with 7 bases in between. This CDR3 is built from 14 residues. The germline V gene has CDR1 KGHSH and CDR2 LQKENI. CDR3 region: CASSPIHLNTEAFF. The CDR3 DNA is TGTGCCAGCTCACCAATACACCTGAACACTGAAGCTTTCTTT.

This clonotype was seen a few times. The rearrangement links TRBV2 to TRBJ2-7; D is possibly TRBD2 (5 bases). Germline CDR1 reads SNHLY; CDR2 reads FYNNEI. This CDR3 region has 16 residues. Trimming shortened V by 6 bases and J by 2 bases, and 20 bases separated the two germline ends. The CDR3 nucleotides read TGTGCCAGCAGCCGGGAAGCCCTGACCCCTACCTACGAGCAGTACTTC. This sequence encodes CASSREALTPTYEQYF.

CDR3 sequence: CATRQGGVGQPQHF. The CDR3 coding sequence is TGTGCCACTCGGCAGGGCGGCGTTGGTCAGCCCCAGCATTTT. This chain uses TRBV10-3 with TRBJ1-5, with D possibly matching TRBD1 (5 bases). CDR3 length equals 14 residues. Trimming stripped 10 bases from V and 6 bases from J, with 19 bases between. The germline V gene has CDR1 ENHRY and CDR2 SYGVKD.

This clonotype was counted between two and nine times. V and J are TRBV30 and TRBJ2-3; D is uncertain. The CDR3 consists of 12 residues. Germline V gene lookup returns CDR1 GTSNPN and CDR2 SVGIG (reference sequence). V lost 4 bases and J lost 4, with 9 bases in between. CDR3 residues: CAWKGMADTQYF. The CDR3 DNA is TGTGCCTGGAAGGGTATGGCAGATACGCAGTATTTT.

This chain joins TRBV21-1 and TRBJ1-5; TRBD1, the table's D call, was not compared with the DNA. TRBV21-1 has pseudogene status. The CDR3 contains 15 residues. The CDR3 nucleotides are TGTGCCAGCAGCACCCGGGACAGATGTTATCAGCCCCAGCATTTT. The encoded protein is CASSTRDRCYQPQHF.